This T cell receptor beta chain was obtained from a study of blood T cells in healthy people across ages (dated by TCRdb to between 2015 and 2016). Broadly, across the study: In model experiments, template switching captured about one uniquely barcoded TCR beta cDNA molecule for every two T cells. Two additional independent replicas of 1 million unique cDNA reads from the same blood draw were analyzed for two donors (one aged 18 to 30 and one aged 80 or older). Donors were grouped into four age groups: young (average roughly 16 years), middle-aged (39), aged (about 60) and long-lived (approximately 75). To avoid experimental bias, donors of different ages were spread randomly across the sequencing lanes. Using deep sequencing normalized with unique cDNA molecular identifiers, the study measured how TCR beta repertoire diversity changes with age.

V is clipped by 8 bases and J by 5 bases, and the sequence between their germline boundaries is 16 bases long. CDR3 length: 13 amino acids, cysteine to phenylalanine. The kept DNA is CDR3 alone, 39 bases in frame from the first base. Libraries were prepared through 5' RACE. TCRdb records Illumina HiSeq 2500 as the sequencer. A second PCR of roughly 6 to 12 cycles was performed with a sample-barcoded 5' primer and a J-beta primer mix. Each TCR beta cDNA molecule received a unique molecular identifier from a template-switch 5' adaptor carrying 12 random nucleotides. Each sample yielded at least 2.5 million CDR3-containing paired-end reads. All of the RNA was converted into first-strand cDNA using the Mint cDNA synthesis kit, with a TRBC-specific oligonucleotide serving as the primer. All cDNA was treated with uracil-DNA glycosylase and then went through a first 18-cycle PCR with the universal primers M1SS and BC2_uni_R. Per the source publication's procedure: For normalization, 1 million high-quality reads, each with a distinct molecular identifier, were randomly selected from each sample. Reads sharing molecular identifiers were discarded rather than binned into consensus sequences. CDR3 identification, clonotype clustering and error correction used MiTCR with a Q25 quality threshold and the strictest error-elimination algorithm. A nonparametric unseen species model with Euler transformation was used to estimate lower-bound total TCR beta diversity. The public reads were reanalyzed by TCRdb: fastp trimming at Q25, MiXCR alignment, in-frame beta chains only. Rows are combined by CDR3 protein, so each entry shows the most common genes and DNA. What appears here as the V and J calls and clone size reflects TCRdb's work, not the paper's. For this sample there are over 600,000 distinct CDR3 sequences; about 45% appear just once. About a sixth of the sample is held by the ten biggest clonotypes.

General findings and caveats noted by the study authors: The long-lived group showed more naive CD4+ T cells, fewer expanded clones and increased TCR diversity than the aged group, suggesting age selection. The percentage of naive T cells measured by flow cytometry correlated strongly with observed TCR beta diversity. Because the CMV infection status of the donors was unknown, age-related changes in expanded clonotypes may potentially have been confounded. Conclusive comparison of naive and antigen-experienced compartments was prevented by the profiling of bulk unsorted PBMCs. Observed TCR beta diversity per million T cells fell roughly linearly with age, and a significant reduction was already apparent by age about 36. Total diversity estimates from one million sequenced T cells were considered lower bounds and underestimates.

Donors were about 36 systemically healthy Caucasian individuals from Russia aged roughly 6 to 90 years. Approximately 9.7 milliliters of peripheral blood were drawn from each donor into EDTA-treated Vacutainer tubes. Ficoll-Paque density-gradient centrifugation was used to isolate PBMCs, with at least 6 million per sample. Total RNA was extracted from PBMCs with Trizol reagent, with at least 5 micrograms obtained per sample. Naive CD45RAhigh/CD27high T cell percentages were measured by flow cytometry on a PBMC aliquot from every donor. As regards this clonotype: Its specific antigen is unknown. No quality values exist for individual bases; no much larger clone is one base distant.

The sample consisted of blood. Recombination connected TRBV12-3 or TRBV12-4 to TRBJ2-7; the D assignment is uncertain and may be TRBD1 or TRBD2, with 5 bases supporting each. The clonotype comes from a man aged 80 or over in good health. The DNA sequence is as follows: TGTGCCAGCCGACGGGACGCGGTCCACGAGCAGTACTTC. It codes for CASRRDAVHEQYF.